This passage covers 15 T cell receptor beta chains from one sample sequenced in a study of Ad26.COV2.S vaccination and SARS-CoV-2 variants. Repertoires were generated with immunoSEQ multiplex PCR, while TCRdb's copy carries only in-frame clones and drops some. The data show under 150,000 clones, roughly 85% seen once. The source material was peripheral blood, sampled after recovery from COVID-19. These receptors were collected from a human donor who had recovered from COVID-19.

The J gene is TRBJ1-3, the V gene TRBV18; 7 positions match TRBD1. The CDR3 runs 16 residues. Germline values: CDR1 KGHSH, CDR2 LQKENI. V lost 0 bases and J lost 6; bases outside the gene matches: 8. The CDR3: CASSPPNMGQTNTIYF. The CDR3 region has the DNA TGTGCCAGCTCACCACCGAATATGGGACAGACAAACACCATATATTTT.

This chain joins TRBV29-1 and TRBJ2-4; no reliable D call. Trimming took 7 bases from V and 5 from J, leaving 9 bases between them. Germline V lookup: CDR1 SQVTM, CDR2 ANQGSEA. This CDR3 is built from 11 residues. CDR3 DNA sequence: TGCAGCGGAACAGACCAAAACATTCAGTACTTC. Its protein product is CSGTDQNIQYF.

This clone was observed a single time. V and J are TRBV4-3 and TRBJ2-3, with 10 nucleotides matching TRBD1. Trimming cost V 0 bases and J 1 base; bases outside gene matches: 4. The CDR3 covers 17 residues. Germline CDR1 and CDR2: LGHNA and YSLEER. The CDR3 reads CASSQDTGTGGTDTQYF. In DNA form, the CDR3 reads TGCGCCAGCAGCCAAGACACCGGGACAGGGGGCACAGATACGCAGTATTTT.

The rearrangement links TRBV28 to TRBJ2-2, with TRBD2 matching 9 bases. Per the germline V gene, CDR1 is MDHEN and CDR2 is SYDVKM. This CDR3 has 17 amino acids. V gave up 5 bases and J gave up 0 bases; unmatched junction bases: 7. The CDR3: CASSLHSGGPNTGELFF. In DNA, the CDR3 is TGTGCCAGCAGTCTGCATAGCGGGGGCCCGAACACCGGGGAGCTGTTTTTT.

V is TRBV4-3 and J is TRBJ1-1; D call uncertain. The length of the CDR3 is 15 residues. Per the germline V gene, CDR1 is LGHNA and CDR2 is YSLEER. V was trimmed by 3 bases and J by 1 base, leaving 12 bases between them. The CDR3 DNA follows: TGCGCCAGCAGCCATCGGGGAGCTGGGAACACTGAAGCTTTCTTT. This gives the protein CASSHRGAGNTEAFF.

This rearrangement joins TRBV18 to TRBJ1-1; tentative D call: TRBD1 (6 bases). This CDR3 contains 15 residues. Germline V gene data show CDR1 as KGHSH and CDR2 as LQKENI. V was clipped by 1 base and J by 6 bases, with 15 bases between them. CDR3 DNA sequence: TGTGCCAGCTCACCACTAGCTACAGGGTTAGCTGAAGCTTTCTTT. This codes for CASSPLATGLAEAFF.

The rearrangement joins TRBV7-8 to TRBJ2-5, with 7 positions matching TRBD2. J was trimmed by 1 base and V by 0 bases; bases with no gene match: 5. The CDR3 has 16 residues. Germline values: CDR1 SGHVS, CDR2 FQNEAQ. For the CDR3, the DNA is TGTGCCAGCAGCTTAGCCCGGGGGACTACCCAAGAGACCCAGTACTTC. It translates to CASSLARGTTQETQYF.

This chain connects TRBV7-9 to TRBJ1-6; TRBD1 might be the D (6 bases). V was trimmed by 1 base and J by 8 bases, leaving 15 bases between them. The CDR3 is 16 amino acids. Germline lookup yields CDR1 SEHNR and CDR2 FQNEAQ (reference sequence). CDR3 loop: CASSLEVTGGYSPLHF. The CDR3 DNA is TGTGCCAGCAGCTTAGAAGTGACCGGGGGCTATTCACCCCTCCACTTT.

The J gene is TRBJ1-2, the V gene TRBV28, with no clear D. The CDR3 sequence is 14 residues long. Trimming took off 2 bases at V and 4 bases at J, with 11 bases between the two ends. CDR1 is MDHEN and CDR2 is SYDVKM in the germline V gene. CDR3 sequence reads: CASSLPTTSYGYTF. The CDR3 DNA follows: TGTGCCAGCAGTTTACCGACGACAAGCTATGGCTACACCTTC.

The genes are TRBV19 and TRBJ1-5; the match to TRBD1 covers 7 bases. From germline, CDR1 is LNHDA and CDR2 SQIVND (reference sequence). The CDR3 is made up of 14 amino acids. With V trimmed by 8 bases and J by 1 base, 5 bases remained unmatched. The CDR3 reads CASVQGTSNQPQHF. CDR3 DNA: TGTGCCAGTGTACAGGGGACAAGCAATCAGCCCCAGCATTTT.

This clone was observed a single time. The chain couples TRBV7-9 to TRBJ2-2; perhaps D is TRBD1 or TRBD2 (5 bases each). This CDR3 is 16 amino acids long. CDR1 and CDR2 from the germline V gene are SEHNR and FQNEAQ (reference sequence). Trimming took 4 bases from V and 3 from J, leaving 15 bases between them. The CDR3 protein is CASSSDGDVDTGELFF. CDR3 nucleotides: TGTGCCAGCAGCTCCGACGGGGACGTAGACACCGGGGAGCTGTTTTTT.

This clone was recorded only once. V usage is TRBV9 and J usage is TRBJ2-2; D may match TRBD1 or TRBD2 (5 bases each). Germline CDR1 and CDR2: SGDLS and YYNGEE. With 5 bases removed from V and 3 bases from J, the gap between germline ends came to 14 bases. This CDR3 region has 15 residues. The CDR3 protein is CASRSRDGYTGELFF. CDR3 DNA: TGTGCCAGCAGGTCCCGGGACGGCTACACCGGGGAGCTGTTTTTT.

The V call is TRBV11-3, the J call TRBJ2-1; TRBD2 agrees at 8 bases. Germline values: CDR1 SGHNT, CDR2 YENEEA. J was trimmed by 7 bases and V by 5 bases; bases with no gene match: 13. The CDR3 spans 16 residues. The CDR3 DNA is TGTGCCAGCAGCCCCTTGGACGGGACTAGTTTAAATGAGCAGTTCTTC. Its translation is CASSPLDGTSLNEQFF.

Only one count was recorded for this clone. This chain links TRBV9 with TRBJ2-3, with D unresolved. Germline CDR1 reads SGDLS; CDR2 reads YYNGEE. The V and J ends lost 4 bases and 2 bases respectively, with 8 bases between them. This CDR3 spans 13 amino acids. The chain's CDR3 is CASSLRATDTQYF. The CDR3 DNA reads TGTGCCAGCAGCCTCCGGGCCACAGATACGCAGTATTTT. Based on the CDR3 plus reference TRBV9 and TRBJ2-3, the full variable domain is DSGVTQTPKHLITATGQRVTLRCSPRSGDLSVYWYQQSLDQGLQFLIQYYNGEERAKGNILERFSAQQFPDLHSELNLSSLELGDSALYFCASSLRATDTQYFGPGTRLTVL.

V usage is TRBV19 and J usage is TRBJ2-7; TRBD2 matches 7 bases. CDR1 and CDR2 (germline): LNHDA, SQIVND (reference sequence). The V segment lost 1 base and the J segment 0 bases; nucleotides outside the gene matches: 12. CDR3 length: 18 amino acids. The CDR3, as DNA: TGTGCCAGTAGTATAGGGGGCGGCGGCGGGGGACGCTCCTACGAGCAGTACTTC. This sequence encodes CASSIGGGGGGRSYEQYF. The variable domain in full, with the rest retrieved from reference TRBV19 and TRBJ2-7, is DGGITQSPKYLFRKEGQNVTLSCEQNLNHDAMYWYRQDPGQGLRLIYYSQIVNDFQKGDIAEGYSVSREKKESFPLTVTSAQKNPTAFYLCASSIGGGGGGRSYEQYFGPGTRLTVT.